These T cell receptor beta chains were read from a single sample in a study of OX40 agonist ivuxolimab in advanced cancers. Sequencing used immunoSEQ multiplex PCR; TCRdb keeps in-frame clones, though not all of them. The sample records about 70,000 clones, roughly nine tenths being singletons. Sequenced material: CD4+ or CD8+ T cells sorted from blood, taken in a trial of the OX40 agonist ivuxolimab. These receptors originate from an adult with an advanced solid tumor such as melanoma, head and neck, liver or kidney cancer. Both conserved end residues are part of each CDR3. A D gene is named only where the DNA matches it firmly.

V gene	D gene	J gene	CDR3 protein
TRBV28	.	TRBJ1-2	CASSSQGVGYTF
TRBV18	TRBD1	TRBJ1-5	CASSPGQGVNQPQHF
TRBV19	.	TRBJ2-3	CASSIRLQTDTQYF
TRBV18	.	TRBJ1-1	CASSNRETEAFF
TRBV11-1	TRBD2	TRBJ2-2	CASSKGTSSGELFF
TRBV14	TRBD2	TRBJ2-2	CASSQDLRGVPTGELFF
TRBV2	.	TRBJ1-1	CASRPDSIYTEAFF
TRBV2	.	TRBJ1-6	CASRERQDRSPLHF
TRBV11-2	.	TRBJ1-2	CASSNNYGYTF
TRBV7-9	TRBD1	TRBJ1-6	CASSLSTGGYNSPLHF
TRBV5-6	.	TRBJ1-2	CASSFGSVQGGNGYTF
TRBV2	.	TRBJ1-2	CASSELGAGQGYTF
TRBV9	TRBD2	TRBJ2-3	CASSIGLAGIADTQYF
TRBV19	TRBD1	TRBJ1-1	CASMVRLGQGFTEAFF
TRBV2	TRBD1	TRBJ2-7	CASSEAPGGDYEQYF
TRBV2	.	TRBJ1-2	CASSEVRGGYGYTF
TRBV6-5	.	TRBJ1-2	CASSGQREGYTF
TRBV7-9	TRBD1	TRBJ2-2	CASSTRDRGRRSNTGELFF
TRBV18	.	TRBJ1-6	CASSPGSSYNSPLHF
TRBV11-3	TRBD1	TRBJ1-1	CASSLQGARTEAFF
TRBV7-9	.	TRBJ1-3	CASTLEANTIYF
TRBV29-1	.	TRBJ1-2	CSVEEGLHYGYTF
TRBV5-1	TRBD1	TRBJ2-7	CASSITGTVSREQYF
TRBV27	.	TRBJ1-4	CASSFGGRANEKLFF
TRBV7-2	TRBD2	TRBJ2-5	CASSVGLAPETQYF
TRBV7-9	TRBD2	TRBJ2-7	CASSSGGTYEQYF
TRBV10-1	.	TRBJ2-3	CASSGGKDTQYF
TRBV15	.	TRBJ2-5	CATSDGWETQYF
TRBV18	TRBD1	TRBJ1-1	CASSPKGAMNTEAFF
TRBV10-1	TRBD1	TRBJ2-7	CASSDFAVLGGYYEQYF
TRBV6-4	.	TRBJ2-3	CASSDSSAGPSTDTQYF
TRBV2	.	TRBJ2-1	CASSGLGYNEQFF
TRBV5-6	.	TRBJ1-2	CASSLVWAGVNYGYTF
TRBV5-1	.	TRBJ2-6	CASGLDSSPGYSGANVLTF
TRBV14	.	TRBJ2-7	CASSHSRDESF
TRBV5-6	.	TRBJ2-3	CASSFTRPSTDTQYF
TRBV2	.	TRBJ1-2	CASSEFGPSYGYTF
TRBV11-2	.	TRBJ1-6	CASSLGVYNSPLHF
TRBV10-3	TRBD1	TRBJ1-2	CAISEVGRGRLRYGYTF
TRBV6-6	.	TRBJ1-5	CASSRQSNQPQHF
TRBV11-2	.	TRBJ2-7	CASSLAGYYEQYF
TRBV5-1	TRBD1	TRBJ1-2	CASSAPTGVYGYTF
TRBV30	TRBD1	TRBJ1-2	CAWGRKGQAQGYTF
TRBV5-4	TRBD2	TRBJ2-3	CASSVPLAGGTSTDTQYF
TRBV7-8	.	TRBJ2-7	CASSFNNEQYF
TRBV30	.	TRBJ1-5	CAWSAGHLNQPQHF
TRBV2	.	TRBJ1-2	CASSEWAVANYGYTF
TRBV2	.	TRBJ1-2	CASSNRVVSTF
TRBV6-5	.	TRBJ2-6	CASSYGNVLTF
TRBV5-5	.	TRBJ2-1	CASSLFTSSEQFF
TRBV6-1	.	TRBJ1-5	CASSDLGSNQPQHF
TRBV5-6	TRBD1	TRBJ1-2	CASSSWDRGYGYTF
TRBV10-3	TRBD1	TRBJ1-3	CATGGQDNRPGNTIYF
TRBV5-1	.	TRBJ2-6	CASSETGPNSGANVLTF
TRBV19	.	TRBJ2-7	CASSRLDVGSEQYF
TRBV6-1	.	TRBJ2-7	CASSEGGGREQYF
TRBV4-2	TRBD1	TRBJ1-6	CASSPGTGAASPLHF
TRBV9	.	TRBJ2-5	CASSVGASPAETQYF
TRBV4-1	.	TRBJ1-2	CASSQDLGYYGYTF
TRBV5-4	TRBD2	TRBJ2-2	CASSFGLAGRLYTGELFF